This T cell receptor (beta chain) was retrieved from a study of monozygotic twins with inflammatory bowel disease. Germline CDR1 reads KGHDR; CDR2 reads SFDVKD. The CDR3 loop spans 13 amino acids. From its re-call of the 5' RACE reads, TCRdb lists each CDR3 protein once, without DNA. The listing records approximately 400,000 distinct CDR3 sequences. The sequence was obtained from a human donor with ulcerative colitis or Crohn's disease, or a healthy co-twin of an affected twin (not recorded which). Sequences were obtained from blood. The genes are TRBV24-1 and TRBJ2-7; TCRdb proposes TRBD1, but this gene call is untestable without DNA. This CDR3 is CATSHRQGYEQYF.